These T cell receptor beta chains were read from a single sample in a study of blood T cell repertoires in COVID-19. Repertoires were generated with immunoSEQ multiplex PCR, while TCRdb's copy carries only in-frame clones and drops some. The sample lists hundreds of thousands of clones, about nine tenths occurring once. The source material was PBMCs or T cells enriched from blood (not recorded which). These receptors were collected from a woman aged 30 to 39 who had recovered from COVID-19. Both conserved end residues are part of each CDR3. The D gene is left open where the match is weak. Clone size appears in some rows only: once, few, many, or a class for an expanded clone.

v_call	d_call	clone_size	j_call	cdr3_nt	cdr3_aa
TRBV27	TRBD2	few	TRBJ2-3	TGTGCCAGCACTCAAACCGGCGGGAGTCTTATTGTAGCAGATACGCAGTATTTT	CASTQTGGSLIVADTQYF
TRBV4-3	-	-	TRBJ2-1	TGCGCCAGCAGCCAAGATGACAGCGCCTACAATGAGCAGTTCTTC	CASSQDDSAYNEQFF
TRBV6-5	-	once	TRBJ1-3	TGTGCCAGCAGTTACTCGACAGTCTCTGGAAACACCATATATTTT	CASSYSTVSGNTIYF
TRBV3-1/TRBV3-2	TRBD2	-	TRBJ2-7	TGTGCCAGCAGCCCGGGACTAGTCCACGAGCAGTACTTC	CASSPGLVHEQYF
TRBV7-8	-	-	TRBJ1-5	TGTGCCAGCAGCTTATCTCAGGGTGACTTTAGCAATCAGCCCCAGCATTTT	CASSLSQGDFSNQPQHF
TRBV7-6	-	-	TRBJ1-3	TGTGCCAGCAGCTTATCCCTAGGAAACACCATATATTTT	CASSLSLGNTIYF
TRBV27	-	-	TRBJ2-1	TGTGCCAGCAGCCTCACAGGGCATGAGCAGTTCTTC	CASSLTGHEQFF
TRBV10-1	TRBD2	-	TRBJ2-1	TGCGCCAGCAGCGGATTTAGACTAGCGATTGATTACAATGAGCAGTTCTTC	CASSGFRLAIDYNEQFF
TRBV6-5	-	-	TRBJ2-7	TGTGCCAGCAGCGCAGGTCGCGAGCAGTACTTC	CASSAGREQYF
TRBV3-1/TRBV3-2	TRBD2	-	TRBJ2-7	TGTGCCAGCAGCCTGGTAGCGGGAGTACGGCACGAGCAGTACTTC	CASSLVAGVRHEQYF
TRBV7-8	-	-	TRBJ2-1	TGTGCCAGCAGCGATCCCCTGACTTCCTCCTACAATGAGCAGTTCTTC	CASSDPLTSSYNEQFF
TRBV7-3	-	-	TRBJ2-3	TGTGCCAGCAGCCCCCTAGCCCATCCTCTCACAGATACGCAGTATTTT	CASSPLAHPLTDTQYF
TRBV7-2	-	-	TRBJ1-2	TGTGCCAGCAGCTTAGGCGGGTTTGGCTACACCTTC	CASSLGGFGYTF
TRBV5-1	-	-	TRBJ1-3	TGCGCCAGCACCTGGGGACATACTCTCGGAGAGACCATATATTTT	CASTWGHTLGETIYF
TRBV5-1	TRBD2	-	TRBJ2-5	TGCGCCAGCAGTCTCGAACTAGCGGGAGGAGAGACCCAGTACTTC	CASSLELAGGETQYF
TRBV7-2	TRBD2	-	TRBJ2-7	TGTGCCAGCAGCCGGACTAGCGGGAGCTACTCCTACGAGCAGTACTTC	CASSRTSGSYSYEQYF
TRBV2	-	-	TRBJ1-2	TGTGCCAGCAGTAAACGGGAAACATCGTATGGCTACACCTTC	CASSKRETSYGYTF
TRBV10-3	-	-	TRBJ2-7	TGTGCCATCAGTGATCCGGGAAGGTCGGGCAAATACTACGAGCAGTACTTC	CAISDPGRSGKYYEQYF
TRBV29-1	-	few	TRBJ1-2	TGCAGCGTTGCGCACCAATGGGGGGTGAGGGGCTACACCTTC	CSVAHQWGVRGYTF
TRBV7-9	-	-	TRBJ2-2	TGTGCCAGCATAGCAGGGGGGCTCACCGGGGAGCTGTTTTTT	CASIAGGLTGELFF
TRBV5-4	TRBD2	-	TRBJ2-7	TGTGCCAGCACGGCGGGAGTAGAGGGATACGAGCAGTACTTC	CASTAGVEGYEQYF
TRBV24-1	-	-	TRBJ2-7	TGTGCCACCAGCCAGGGGGGCAATACTTACGAGCAGTACTTC	CATSQGGNTYEQYF
TRBV27	TRBD2	-	TRBJ2-1	TGTGCCAGCAGTTACGTCGGGACTACCTACAATGAGCAGTTCTTC	CASSYVGTTYNEQFF
TRBV5-8	TRBD1	-	TRBJ1-5	TGTGCCAGCAGCCCACGGACAGGGGAAAATCAGCCCCAGCATTTT	CASSPRTGENQPQHF
TRBV7-6	TRBD2	-	TRBJ2-7	TGTGCCAGCAGCTTTTACGGGAGGGCCGACGAGCAGTACTTC	CASSFYGRADEQYF
TRBV27	-	-	TRBJ1-1	TGTGCCAGCAGTTTATCGGGCCGTGAAGCTTTCTTT	CASSLSGREAFF
TRBV5-1	-	-	TRBJ2-5	TGCGCCAGCAGCTCGGACCGGCTCGGGGCCCAGTACTTC	CASSSDRLGAQYF
TRBV7-9	TRBD1	-	TRBJ1-2	TGTGCCAGCAGCGCCGTTCTGGGACAGGGGGCCGGTGGCTACACCTTC	CASSAVLGQGAGGYTF
TRBV5-5	-	-	TRBJ2-1	TGTGCCAGCATTCTCGGAGGGTCCAATGAGCAGTTCTTC	CASILGGSNEQFF
TRBV19	-	few	TRBJ2-2	TGTGCCAGTAGTATAGTCAAGAACACCGGGGAGCTGTTTTTT	CASSIVKNTGELFF
TRBV7-9	-	-	TRBJ2-1	TGTGCCAGCAGCTCGGCAGGGGTCGGTTTCGGTGAGCAGTTCTTC	CASSSAGVGFGEQFF
TRBV19	TRBD1	-	TRBJ1-2	TGTGCCAGTAGTACCGGGACAGGGGCGCACTATGGCTACACCTTC	CASSTGTGAHYGYTF
TRBV5-4	TRBD1	-	TRBJ2-4	TGTGCCAGCAGCTTGACAGGGGCGGCCAAAAACATTCAGTACTTC	CASSLTGAAKNIQYF
TRBV5-8	TRBD1	-	TRBJ2-6	TGTGCCAGCAGCTCGGGACAGGGAGTATCTGGGGCCAACGTCCTGACTTTC	CASSSGQGVSGANVLTF
TRBV18	TRBD1	-	TRBJ2-3	TGTGCCAGCTCCCCGACAGGGTCATTCGCAGATACGCAGTATTTT	CASSPTGSFADTQYF
TRBV9	TRBD1	-	TRBJ2-7	TGTGCCAGCAGCACCTCCTGGACAGGGGTCTACGAGCAGTACTTC	CASSTSWTGVYEQYF
TRBV7-3	TRBD2	-	TRBJ2-3	TGTGCCAGCAGCTTAGGCCTAGCGGGAGGAGGTGATACGCAGTATTTT	CASSLGLAGGGDTQYF
TRBV18	-	-	TRBJ1-1	TGTGCCAGCTCACCAATAGTCATGAACACTGAAGCTTTCTTT	CASSPIVMNTEAFF
TRBV7-6	TRBD2	-	TRBJ2-5	TGTGCCAGCAGCTTAAGACTAGCGGGAGAGACCCAGTACTTC	CASSLRLAGETQYF
TRBV11-2	-	few	TRBJ1-3	TGTGCCAGCAGCTTAGATTTGGGGACTTCAGGAAACACCATATATTTT	CASSLDLGTSGNTIYF
TRBV6-5	TRBD1	-	TRBJ1-2	TGTGCCAGCAGGCGGAGACAGGGGACCCTTTATGGCTACACCTTC	CASRRRQGTLYGYTF